One and the same sample provided the 26 T cell receptor beta chains below, sequenced in a study of T cells in Graves' hyperthyroidism and ophthalmopathy (dated by TCRdb to the late 2010s). Library preparation employed multiplex PCR. The data were produced on an Illumina HiSeq 2000. The TCR beta CDR3 regions were amplified from RNA transcripts. The TCR CDR3 was subjected to a first round of RT-PCR using the HTBI primer set and the Qiagen OneStep RT-PCR kit. The raw public reads went through TCRdb reprocessing: fastp at Q25, MiXCR clone calling, in-frame beta chains kept. Rows with a matching CDR3 protein are joined into one entry that keeps the most common DNA and genes. Here the sample has over 150,000 distinct CDR3 sequences; approximately 15% occur a single time. The ten largest clones add up to 29% of the sample. Sequencing was carried out using blood. The receptors shown here come from a woman aged 45-65 years with Graves' hyperthyroidism.

This clonotype was detected many times. V and J are TRBV24-1 and TRBJ2-1; a weak D match, TRBD1 (6 bases). The CDR3 is 18 residues long. Looked up from germline, CDR1 is KGHDR and CDR2 is SFDVKD. The V end was cut by 3 bases, the J end by 2 bases, with 19 bases between. This chain's CDR3 is CATSDSRHAPGAYNEQFF. CDR3 DNA: TGTGCCACCAGTGATAGCCGACACGCTCCAGGGGCCTACAATGAGCAGTTCTTC.

There are a few counts of this clonotype. Given a much more abundant clone one base away, this may be a read error. The CDR3 DNA follows: TGTGCCAGCAGTTACTGGGCAACAGTAGCAACTAATGAAAAACTGCTTTTT. Amino acid sequence: CASSYWATVATNEKLLF. The chain uses TRBV6-5 and TRBJ1-4, with D hard to call. CDR3 length: 17 residues. Germline CDR1 reads MNHEY; CDR2 reads SVGAGI.

This clonotype was counted ten times or more. The chain employs TRBV7-6 and TRBJ1-2; TRBD1 agrees at 10 bases. The trim removed 3 bases at V and 6 bases at J, leaving 10 bases unmatched. The CDR3 runs 16 residues. Germline V gives CDR1 SGHVS, CDR2 FNYEAQ. CDR3: CASSLASRQGADGYTF. The CDR3 nucleotides read TGTGCCAGCAGCTTGGCCTCTCGACAGGGGGCGGATGGCTACACCTTC.

This clonotype was counted ten times or more. The V call is TRBV29-1, the J call TRBJ2-3; TRBD2 matches 9 bases. CDR1 and CDR2 from the germline V gene are SQVTM and ANQGSEA. CDR3 length: 17 residues. V was clipped by 5 bases and J by 2 bases; unmatched bases: 14. Written as DNA, the CDR3 is TGCAGCGTTCACCGGGGTGAAAGCGGGGGGAACACAGATACGCAGTATTTT. Translation: CSVHRGESGGNTDTQYF.

This clonotype was counted many times. The chain joins TRBV5-4 to TRBJ2-1; D not certain. CDR3 length: 15 residues. The V and J ends lost 4 bases and 4 bases respectively, with 15 bases between them. From germline, CDR1 is SGHNT and CDR2 YYREEE (reference sequence). The CDR3 sequence: CASSRRWLIYNEQFF. The CDR3 DNA reads TGTGCCAGCAGCCGACGGTGGTTGATTTACAATGAGCAGTTCTTC.

This clonotype has just one count. The CDR3: CVSLLRFGDTEAFF. The DNA for the CDR3 is TGTGTTAGCCTTCTCAGGTTTGGCGACACTGAAGCTTTCTTT. The chain is built from TRBV28 and TRBJ1-1; D unclear. The CDR3 is 14 residues long. Germline values: CDR1 MDHEN, CDR2 SYDVKM.

J is TRBJ2-7 and V is TRBV5-1; no definite D call. The CDR3 extends over 14 amino acids. In germline, CDR1 is SGHRS, CDR2 YFSETQ. V was trimmed by 2 bases and J by 0 bases, leaving 9 bases between them. CDR3 region: CASSLDSFSYEQYF. CDR3 nucleotide sequence: TGCGCCAGCAGCTTAGACTCATTCTCCTACGAGCAGTACTTC.

This clonotype was seen at least ten times. V usage is TRBV6-1 and J usage is TRBJ1-1; TRBD1 aligns across 7 bases. Germline-derived CDR1 and CDR2 are MNHNS and SASEGT. The ends lost 1 base at V and 11 bases at J; junction bases unmatched: 16. The CDR3 loop spans 16 amino acids. CDR3 nucleotide sequence: TGTGCCAGCAGTGAAGAACGTGATCCCTTTAGGGACAGCGCTTTCTTT. Its translation is CASSEERDPFRDSAFF.

This clonotype has a count of ten or more. J is TRBJ2-7 and V is TRBV19; 7 bases are shared with TRBD2. Looked up from germline, CDR1 is LNHDA and CDR2 is SQIVND (reference sequence). J lost 2 bases, V lost 5 bases, and 9 bases had no gene match. The CDR3 runs to 15 residues. The CDR3 DNA reads TGTGCCAGTAGTTCCCGGACTAGATCTCCCTACGAGCAGTACTTC. Translated, it gives CASSSRTRSPYEQYF.

This clonotype was seen a few times. The chain joins TRBV19 to TRBJ2-1, with 7 bases fitting TRBD1. Losses at the gene ends were 5 bases for V and 0 bases for J; bases not matched to a gene: 4. Germline V gives CDR1 LNHDA, CDR2 SQIVND (reference sequence). The CDR3 extends over 15 amino acids. The CDR3 loop reads CASSPTGDSYNEQFF. CDR3 nucleotide sequence: TGTGCCAGTAGTCCCACAGGGGACTCCTACAATGAGCAGTTCTTC.

This clonotype was detected only a few times. This rearrangement joins TRBV5-1 to TRBJ2-3, with TRBD1 matching over 8 bases. V was pared by 4 bases and J by 4 bases, with 5 bases of the junction left unmatched. CDR1 and CDR2 (germline): SGHRS, YFSETQ. The CDR3 covers 14 residues. Here the CDR3 DNA reads TGCGCCAGCAGCCGAGACAGGGGAGCAGATACGCAGTATTTT. This translates into CASSRDRGADTQYF.

This clonotype was counted ten times or more. This chain uses TRBV7-3 with TRBJ1-1, with 7 nucleotides matching TRBD1. J lost 7 bases, V lost 5 bases, and 7 bases had no gene match. Germline-derived CDR1 and CDR2 are SGHTA and FQGTGA. The CDR3 length is 13 residues. The CDR3 DNA reads as TGTGCCAGCAGCGCTACAGGGGTGGGTGAAGCTTTCTTT. Protein product: CASSATGVGEAFF.

The chain couples TRBV7-6 to TRBJ2-7, with D perhaps matching TRBD1 (6 bases). The CDR3 is 13 amino acids. V lost 4 bases, J lost 0 bases, and 7 bases lay in between. Germline V gene lookup returns CDR1 SGHVS and CDR2 FNYEAQ. CDR3 DNA sequence: TGTGCCAGCAGCTCGGACAGCTCCTACGAGCAGTACTTC. Translation gives CASSSDSSYEQYF.

The chain combines TRBV11-3 with TRBJ2-1, with TRBD1 identical over 9 bases. Trimming took 5 bases from V and 3 from J; bases not matched to a gene: 8. In germline, CDR1 is SGHNT, CDR2 YENEEA. CDR3 length: 16 amino acids. The CDR3 loop is CASSKPGTGNYNEQFF. In nucleotides, the CDR3 is TGTGCCAGCAGCAAACCCGGGACAGGGAACTACAATGAGCAGTTCTTC.

For this clonotype: At one boundary the junction diverges from the germline segment, which might be a read error. V is TRBV2 and J is TRBJ1-6; D may be TRBD1 (6 bases). Germline V gene lookup returns CDR1 SNHLY and CDR2 FYNNEI. CDR3 size: 14 residues. The CDR3: CASREGQIAGPLHF. The CDR3, as DNA: TGTGCCAGCAGAGAAGGACAGATAGCGGGACCCCTCCACTTT.

This clonotype was recorded a few times. The rearrangement uses TRBV4-1 and TRBJ2-7, with TRBD2 matching 13 bases. V lost 0 bases to trimming and J lost 7 bases; unmatched junction nucleotides: 6. In germline, CDR1 is MGHRA, CDR2 YSYEKL. There are 16 residues in the CDR3. The CDR3 spells CASSQDWTSGGREQYF. The CDR3 nucleotides read TGCGCCAGCAGCCAAGATTGGACTAGCGGGGGTCGGGAGCAGTACTTC.

A word on this clonotype: A read error may produce the germline difference seen at one junction end. This chain uses TRBV2 with TRBJ1-6; D is perhaps TRBD1 (6 bases). CDR1 and CDR2 from the germline V gene are SNHLY and FYNNEI. CDR3 length: 14 amino acids. CDR3 in DNA: TGTGCCAGCAGAGTTACAGGGAACAATTCAGCCCTCCACTTT. This sequence encodes CASRVTGNNSALHF.

Ten or more counts support this clonotype. The chain combines TRBV6-1 with TRBJ1-6; 8 nucleotides line up with TRBD1. The CDR3 has 19 residues. J gave up 0 bases and V 6 bases, and 13 bases lay outside the gene matches. Germline lookup yields CDR1 MNHNS and CDR2 SASEGT. CDR3 coding DNA: TGTGCCAGCAGCTCTAACTATCGGACAGGGAGCTCCTATAATTCACCCCTCCACTTT. Its translation is CASSSNYRTGSSYNSPLHF.

This clonotype was seen more than once but under ten times. V and J are TRBV3-1 and TRBJ2-1; maybe TRBD2 (6 bases). V lost 6 bases and J 10 bases, leaving 16 bases between the germline ends. The CDR3 totals 13 residues. In germline, CDR1 is LGHDT, CDR2 YNNKEL (reference sequence). CDR3 in DNA: TGTGCCAGCAGTTTCCTAGGTGGGGGGGAGCAGTTCTTC. Amino acids: CASSFLGGGEQFF.

This clonotype showed up many times. This sequence joins TRBV6-1 and TRBJ2-1, with 10 positions matching TRBD2. The length of the CDR3 is 15 residues. Per germline, CDR1 MNHNS and CDR2 SASEGT. J was trimmed by 7 bases and V by 7 bases; bases with no gene match: 10. The CDR3 DNA reads as TGTGCCAGCACCTCAGCGGGGGGGCGTCGGAATGAGCAGTTCTTC. It yields the protein CASTSAGGRRNEQFF.

This clonotype was observed many times. The chain uses TRBV19 and TRBJ2-7, with 9 bases identical to TRBD1. The V gene's germline CDR1 is LNHDA and CDR2 SQIVND (reference sequence). CDR3 length equals 12 residues. V lost 10 bases, J lost 3 bases, and 4 bases stayed unmatched. CDR3 loop: CATGQGLYEQYF. In nucleotides, the CDR3 is TGTGCCACGGGACAGGGACTCTACGAGCAGTACTTC.

This clonotype was found a few times. The genes are TRBV18 and TRBJ2-6; 10 bases are shared with TRBD1. The germline V gene has CDR1 KGHSH and CDR2 LQKENI. The CDR3 spans 19 residues. V lost 2 bases, J lost 1 base, and 8 bases stayed unmatched. For the CDR3, the DNA is TGTGCCAGCTCACCATCGTTCGGGACAGGGGTATCTGGGGCCAACGTCCTGACTTTC. Its protein product is CASSPSFGTGVSGANVLTF.

Ten or more counts support this clonotype. The CDR3, as DNA: TGCAGCGTTGTCTGGGGGAACTATGGCTACACCTTC. Its protein product is CSVVWGNYGYTF. This rearrangement joins TRBV29-1 to TRBJ1-2; tentatively, D is TRBD1 (5 bases). CDR3 length: 12 residues. From germline, CDR1 is SQVTM and CDR2 ANQGSEA. Trimming shortened V by 4 bases and J by 2 bases, and 8 bases separated the two germline ends.

The rearrangement links TRBV12-3 or TRBV12-4 to TRBJ1-2; D gene ambiguous. CDR3 length: 11 residues. V was clipped by 5 bases and J by 7 bases, with 8 bases between them. In nucleotides, the CDR3 is TGTGCCAGCAGTGCCCCTGGTGGCTACACCTTC. Residues: CASSAPGGYTF.

This clonotype was picked up many times. The chain combines TRBV5-1 with TRBJ1-5, with D possibly TRBD1 on 6 matching bases. Germline-derived CDR1 and CDR2 are SGHRS and YFSETQ. This CDR3 contains 15 residues. V dropped 4 bases and J dropped 2 bases, with 13 bases sitting between them. The CDR3 DNA reads TGCGCCAGCAGCATCTCGTCAGGGGGCAATCAGCCCCAGCATTTT. Translation gives CASSISSGGNQPQHF.

Ten or more counts support this clonotype. This chain uses TRBV5-1 with TRBJ2-1, with unresolved D. V lost 4 bases to trimming and J lost 4 bases, with 21 bases between them. Germline loops: CDR1 SGHRS, CDR2 YFSETQ. The CDR3 length is 17 residues. Here the CDR3 DNA reads TGCGCCAGCAGCCGTCTTCCGTCTGGCTCCGAGTACAATGAGCAGTTCTTC. Amino acids: CASSRLPSGSEYNEQFF.